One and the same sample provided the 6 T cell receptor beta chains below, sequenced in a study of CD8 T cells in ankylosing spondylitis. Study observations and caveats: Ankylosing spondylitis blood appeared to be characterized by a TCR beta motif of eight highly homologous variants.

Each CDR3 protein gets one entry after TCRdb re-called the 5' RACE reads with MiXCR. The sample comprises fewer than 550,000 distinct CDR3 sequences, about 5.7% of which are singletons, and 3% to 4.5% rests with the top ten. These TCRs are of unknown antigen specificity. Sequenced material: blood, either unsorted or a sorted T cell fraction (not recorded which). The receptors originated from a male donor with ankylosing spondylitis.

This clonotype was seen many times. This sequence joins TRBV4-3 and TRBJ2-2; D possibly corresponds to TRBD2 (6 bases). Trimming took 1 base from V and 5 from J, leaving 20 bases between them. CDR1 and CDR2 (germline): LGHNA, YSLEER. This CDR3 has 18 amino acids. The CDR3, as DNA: TGCGCCAGCAGCCAAGTTCTGCGGAGGGGCTCAGGGACCGGGGAGCTGTTTTTT. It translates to CASSQVLRRGSGTGELFF.

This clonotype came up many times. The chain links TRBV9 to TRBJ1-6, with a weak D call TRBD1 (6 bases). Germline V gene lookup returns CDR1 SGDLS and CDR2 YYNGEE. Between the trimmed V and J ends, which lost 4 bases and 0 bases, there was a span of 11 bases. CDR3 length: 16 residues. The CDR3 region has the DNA TGTGCCAGCAGCCTGACAGGAAGCTCCTATAATTCACCCCTCCACTTT. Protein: CASSLTGSSYNSPLHF.

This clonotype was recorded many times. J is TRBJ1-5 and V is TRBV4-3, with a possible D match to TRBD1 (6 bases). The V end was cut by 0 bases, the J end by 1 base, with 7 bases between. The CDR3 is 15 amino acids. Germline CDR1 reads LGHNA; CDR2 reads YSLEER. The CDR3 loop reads CASSQERGSNQPQHF. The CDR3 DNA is TGCGCCAGCAGCCAAGAGAGGGGGAGCAATCAGCCCCAGCATTTT.

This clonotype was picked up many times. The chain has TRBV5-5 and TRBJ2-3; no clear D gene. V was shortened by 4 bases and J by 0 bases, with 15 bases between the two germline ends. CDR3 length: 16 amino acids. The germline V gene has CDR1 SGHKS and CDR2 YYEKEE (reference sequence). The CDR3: CASSRTAIPSTDTQYF. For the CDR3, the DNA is TGTGCCAGCAGCCGGACGGCTATTCCTAGCACAGATACGCAGTATTTT.

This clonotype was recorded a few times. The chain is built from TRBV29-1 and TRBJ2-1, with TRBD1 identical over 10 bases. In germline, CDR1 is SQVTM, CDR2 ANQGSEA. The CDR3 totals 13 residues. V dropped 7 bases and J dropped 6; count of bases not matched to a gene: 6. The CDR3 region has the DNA TGCAGCGGCGACAGGGGGCTAGGCAATGAGCAGTTCTTC. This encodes CSGDRGLGNEQFF.

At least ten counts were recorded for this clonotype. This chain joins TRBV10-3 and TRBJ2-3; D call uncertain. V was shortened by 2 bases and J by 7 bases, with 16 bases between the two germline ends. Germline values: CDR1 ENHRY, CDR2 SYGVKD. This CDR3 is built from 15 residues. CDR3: CAISETETDKNTQYF. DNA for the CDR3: TGTGCCATCAGTGAGACTGAAACTGACAAGAATACGCAGTATTTT.